Sequencing of this TCR beta chain was carried out in a study of neurological immune-mediated disorders. Study background: The disease course was relapsing-remitting in roughly 30 and secondary progressive in about 9% of the roughly 34 multiple sclerosis patients.

This clonotype was seen many times. MiXCR was run by TCRdb on the 5' RACE reads, yielding one entry per CDR3 protein. Here the sample spans around 50,000 distinct CDR3 sequences, about 4.1% being singletons. The length of the CDR3 is 18 residues. Trimming removed 0 bases at V and 7 bases at J, with 23 bases between. The germline gives CDR1 SGDLS, CDR2 YYNGEE. The TCR comes from a man in his 60s with multiple sclerosis. The chain uses TRBV9 and TRBJ2-1; a weak D match, TRBD2 (5 bases). Sample: PBMCs. In DNA form, the CDR3 reads TGTGCCAGCAGCGTAGTTTCGGTGGCGCGGGCAGCTCCTAATGAGCAGTTCTTC. The encoded protein is CASSVVSVARAAPNEQFF.